The rows below give T cell receptor beta chains drawn from one sample of a study of a mutant IDH1 vaccine in newly diagnosed glioma. Assay: immunoSEQ multiplex PCR; the TCRdb copy retains only in-frame clones and omits some. The sample lists more than 20,000 clones, about 80% occurring once. No antigen is known for these receptors. The starting material was PBMCs, obtained from a glioma patient whose treatment included an IDH1 peptide vaccine. These TCRs come from a man between 40 and 49 years old with glioma. Both conserved end residues are part of each CDR3. Fields, in order: J gene, D gene, V gene, clone size, CDR3 DNA, CDR3 protein. A D gene is named only where the DNA matches it firmly. Some rows have no size entry. The others give once, few or many, or a class for an expanded clone.

TRBJ2-5,TRBD2,TRBV7-9,NA,TGTGCCAGCAGCTTAGTACCTAGCGGCTTGGGGGAGACCCAGTACTTC,CASSLVPSGLGETQYF
TRBJ2-2,TRBD2,TRBV5-1,NA,TGCGCCAGCAGCCTTACTAGCGGGACTACCGGGGAGCTGTTTTTT,CASSLTSGTTGELFF
TRBJ1-2,TRBD1,TRBV11-2,once,TGTGCCAGCAGATCGACAGGGAACTATGGCTACACCTTC,CASRSTGNYGYTF
TRBJ2-1,TRBD1,TRBV19,NA,TGTGCCAGTAGCGTCGACAGGGGTTTGGGCAATGAGCAGTTCTTC,CASSVDRGLGNEQFF
TRBJ1-2,NA,TRBV5-6,NA,TGTGCCAGCAGCTTGGGGTGGCAGAGCTATGGCTACACCTTC,CASSLGWQSYGYTF
TRBJ1-4,TRBD1,TRBV9,NA,TGTGCCAGCAGCCCCAGGGGGGGGAATGAAAAACTGTTTTTT,CASSPRGGNEKLFF
TRBJ2-3,TRBD1,TRBV19,NA,TGTGCCAGTAGTGTTGACAGGGTTCTAGCAGATACGCAGTATTTT,CASSVDRVLADTQYF
TRBJ2-2,TRBD2,TRBV5-1,once,TGCGCCAGCAGCTTGACCCTAGCGGGAGGGCCGGGCACCGGGGAGCTGTTTTTT,CASSLTLAGGPGTGELFF
TRBJ1-1,NA,TRBV11-2,NA,TGTGCCAGCAGGGGAAATCAGAACACTGAAGCTTTCTTT,CASRGNQNTEAFF
TRBJ2-7,NA,TRBV21-1,NA,TGTGCCAGCCTTAGGGACGAGCTGTACTTC,CASLRDELYF
TRBJ2-1,NA,TRBV29-1,NA,TGCAGCGTTGAACGGGGAGGCTACAATGAGCAGTTCTTC,CSVERGGYNEQFF
TRBJ2-6,TRBD1,TRBV29-1,NA,TGCAGCGCTGAGACAGGGCTTACTGGGGCCAACGTCCTGACTTTC,CSAETGLTGANVLTF
TRBJ2-5,TRBD2,TRBV4-1,NA,TGCGCCAGCAGCCAACCTAGCGGGGAGGGCCCAGAGACCCAGTACTTC,CASSQPSGEGPETQYF
TRBJ2-3,TRBD2,TRBV7-9,NA,TGTGCCAGCAGCTCGGGAGGTAGCGGGCCCACAGATACGCAGTATTTT,CASSSGGSGPTDTQYF
TRBJ2-3,NA,TRBV11-2,few,TGTGCCAGCAGCTTAGGGTCTAGAGGCACAGATACGCAGTATTTT,CASSLGSRGTDTQYF
TRBJ2-2,NA,TRBV19,NA,TGTGCCAGTTCAGGGTTCAGCCTCACCACCGGGGAGCTGTTTTTT,CASSGFSLTTGELFF
TRBJ1-1,NA,TRBV19,NA,TGTGCCAGTAGTATAGATCTTCGGGGTTTCATGAACACTGAAGCTTTCTTT,CASSIDLRGFMNTEAFF
TRBJ2-7,NA,TRBV4-1,NA,TGCGCCAGCAGCCGCATGGACGGCGCTAAAGAGCAGTACTTC,CASSRMDGAKEQYF
TRBJ2-1,NA,TRBV7-9,NA,TGTGCCAGCAGCTCCGTCTTAGCTGTGGGAAACAATGAGCAGTTCTTC,CASSSVLAVGNNEQFF
TRBJ2-3,NA,TRBV7-8,NA,TGTGCCAGCAGCCTCCCGACCGTTGAGGTGACAGATACGCAGTATTTT,CASSLPTVEVTDTQYF
TRBJ1-5,TRBD1,TRBV6-1,NA,TGTGCCACTCTACAGGGGCCCGTTAGCAATCAGCCCCAGCATTTT,CATLQGPVSNQPQHF
TRBJ2-7,TRBD1,TRBV29-1,NA,TGCAGCGCTGCCATTCGGGACAGCCAATCCTACGAGCAGTACTTC,CSAAIRDSQSYEQYF
TRBJ2-7,TRBD2,TRBV5-4,once,TGTGCCAGCAGCTTTAGCGGGAATTCCCACGAGCAGTACTTC,CASSFSGNSHEQYF
TRBJ2-2,NA,TRBV7-9,NA,TGTGCCAGCAGCCCTCCGCAGCGCGAAGCGAACACCGGGGAGCTGTTTTTT,CASSPPQREANTGELFF
TRBJ2-2,NA,TRBV6-1,NA,TGTGCCAGCAGTGAAACCTTTCGATACACCGGGGAGCTGTTTTTT,CASSETFRYTGELFF
TRBJ2-5,NA,TRBV4-1,NA,TGCGCCAGCAGCCAAGATGGCAGAAACCAAGAGACCCAGTACTTC,CASSQDGRNQETQYF
TRBJ1-3,NA,TRBV7-8,NA,TGTGCCAGCAGCCCCCGAAAAGCTGGAAACACCATATATTTT,CASSPRKAGNTIYF
TRBJ2-1,NA,TRBV30,NA,TGTGCCTGGAGTGTACTTGGTGGGGTTTACAATGAGCAGTTCTTC,CAWSVLGGVYNEQFF
TRBJ1-5,NA,TRBV11-3,NA,TGTGCCAGCAGCTTAGGTCCCAGCAATCAGCCCCAGCATTTT,CASSLGPSNQPQHF
TRBJ2-4,NA,TRBV5-1,NA,TGCGCCAGCAGCTTGTTGCCGGGTATGATAGCCAAAAACATTCAGTACTTC,CASSLLPGMIAKNIQYF
TRBJ2-3,NA,TRBV9,NA,TGTGCCAGCAGCGTAGGGGTGAGGGATATCACAGATACGCAGTATTTT,CASSVGVRDITDTQYF
TRBJ2-2,NA,TRBV19,NA,TGTGCCACAGGTTTAGCAGCGAACACCGGGGAGCTGTTTTTT,CATGLAANTGELFF
TRBJ2-5,TRBD2,TRBV15,NA,TGTGCCACCAGCAGGGGACTAGTCTCGGAGACCCAGTACTTC,CATSRGLVSETQYF
TRBJ2-1,TRBD2,TRBV11-3,NA,TGTGCCAGCAGCCTTTCCGGCAGCGGGAGTTTGAATGAGCAGTTCTTC,CASSLSGSGSLNEQFF
TRBJ1-4,TRBD1,TRBV19,few,TGTGCCAGTAGGGGAATGGGACAGGGCCGGGAAAAACTGTTTTTT,CASRGMGQGREKLFF
TRBJ2-7,NA,TRBV4-1,NA,TGCGCCAGCAGCCAAGGTGTAAGGCCCTACGAGCAGTACTTC,CASSQGVRPYEQYF
TRBJ2-7,TRBD2,TRBV19,NA,TGTGCCAGTAGTGCGGATAGCGGGGGGGTCTACGAGCAGTACTTC,CASSADSGGVYEQYF
TRBJ1-5,TRBD1,TRBV27,NA,TGTGCCAGCGCGGCAGACAGGGGCTATCAGCCCCAGCATTTT,CASAADRGYQPQHF
TRBJ2-7,NA,TRBV5-6,NA,TGTGCCAGCAGCTTATCCCCGAGCGGAGGGAGCTCCTACGAGCAGTACTTC,CASSLSPSGGSSYEQYF
TRBJ2-1,NA,TRBV4-1,NA,TGCGCCAGCAGCCTGCGACAGACCAATGAGCAGTTCTTC,CASSLRQTNEQFF
TRBJ1-1,NA,TRBV6-4,NA,TGTGCCAGCAGTTCGCAGTCGAACACTGAAGCTTTCTTT,CASSSQSNTEAFF
TRBJ2-5,TRBD1,TRBV6-5,NA,TGTGCCAGCAGTTACCGGGACAGGGAAAAGTACTTC,CASSYRDREKYF
TRBJ2-1,NA,TRBV27,NA,TGTGCCAGCAGTTTAAGTAGGGGATCCTACAATGAGCAGTTCTTC,CASSLSRGSYNEQFF
TRBJ2-1,NA,TRBV7-2,once,TGTGCCAGCAGCCACGGTCGTTCCGTGGATGAGCAGTTCTTC,CASSHGRSVDEQFF
TRBJ2-5,NA,TRBV6-1,NA,TGTGCCAGCAGTTGGACAACAACCAAAGAGACCCAGTACTTC,CASSWTTTKETQYF